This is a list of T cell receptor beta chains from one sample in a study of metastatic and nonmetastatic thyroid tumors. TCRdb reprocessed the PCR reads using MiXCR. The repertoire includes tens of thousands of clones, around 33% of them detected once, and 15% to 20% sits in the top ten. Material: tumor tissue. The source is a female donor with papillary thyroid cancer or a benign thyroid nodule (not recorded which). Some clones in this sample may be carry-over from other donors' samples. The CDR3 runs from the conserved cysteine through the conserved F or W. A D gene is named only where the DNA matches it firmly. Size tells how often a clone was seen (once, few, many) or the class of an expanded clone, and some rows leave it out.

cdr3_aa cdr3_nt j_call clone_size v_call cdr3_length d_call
CASSYSGQGEQFF TGTGCCAGCAGTTACTCGGGGCAGGGTGAGCAGTTCTTC TRBJ2-1 few TRBV6-6 13 NA
CASSFSGGRANWELFF TGTGCCAGCAGTTTTTCAGGCGGGAGGGCCAACTGGGAGCTGTTTTTT TRBJ2-2 few TRBV28 16 TRBD2
CASSLGAGLNYEQYF TGTGCCAGCAGCTTAGGGGCAGGGTTAAACTACGAGCAGTACTTC TRBJ2-7 NA TRBV11-2 15 NA
CATSAGTDYGYTF TGTGCCACCAGTGCCGGGACAGACTACGGCTACACCTTC TRBJ1-2 NA TRBV24-1 13 TRBD1
CASSPGGQEQYF TGTGCCAGCAGTCCCGGGGGACAGGAGCAGTACTTC TRBJ2-7 few TRBV12-3/TRBV12-4 12 NA
CASSGQGGEKLFF TGTGCCAGCAGCGGACAGGGGGGTGAAAAACTGTTTTTT TRBJ1-4 few TRBV6-1 13 TRBD1
CASSLAGGWYEQYF TGTGCCAGCAGCTTAGCAGGGGGCTGGTACGAGCAGTACTTC TRBJ2-7 NA TRBV7-9 14 TRBD1
CASSLGAGSPLHF TGTGCCAGCAGCTTAGGAGCAGGATCACCCCTCCACTTT TRBJ1-6 NA TRBV11-3 13 NA
CASSPRGRGLANEQLF TGTGCCAGCAGCCCCAGAGGTCGGGGACTAGCGAATGAGCAGCTCTTC TRBJ2-1 NA TRBV11-2 16 TRBD2
CASSPSSWGSYGYTF TGTGCCAGCAGTCCCTCGTCGTGGGGATCCTATGGCTACACCTTC TRBJ1-2 few TRBV28 15 NA
CASSLDPGGEGEQYF TGTGCCAGCAGCTTAGATCCAGGGGGCGAAGGCGAGCAGTACTTC TRBJ2-7 NA TRBV11-3 15 TRBD1
CATSRDRAGGYNEQFF TGTGCCACCAGCAGAGATAGGGCAGGGGGCTACAATGAGCAGTTCTTC TRBJ2-1 NA TRBV15 16 TRBD1
CASRLQGANTEAFF TGTGCCAGCAGGCTACAGGGGGCTAACACTGAAGCTTTCTTT TRBJ1-1 NA TRBV6-1 14 TRBD1
CASSLGQGKGYTF TGTGCCAGCAGTTTAGGGCAGGGAAAAGGCTACACCTTC TRBJ1-2 NA TRBV27 13 NA
CASSQSKIYEQYF TGTGCCAGCAGCCAGAGTAAGATCTACGAGCAGTACTTC TRBJ2-7 once TRBV3-1 13 NA
CASSLSQGGSEAFF TGCGCCAGCAGCTTGTCACAGGGAGGATCTGAAGCTTTCTTT TRBJ1-1 NA TRBV5-1 14 NA
CATSRDRQETQYF TGTGCCACCAGCAGGGACCGCCAAGAGACCCAGTACTTC TRBJ2-5 NA TRBV15 13 NA
CASTQPTGTGYNQPQHF TGTGCCAGTACCCAACCTACCGGGACAGGGTATAATCAGCCCCAGCATTTT TRBJ1-5 NA TRBV19 17 TRBD1
CASSFQSGGNTIYF TGTGCCAGCAGTTTCCAGTCGGGGGGAAACACCATATATTTT TRBJ1-3 NA TRBV28 14 NA
CATSDLNSGNTIYF TGTGCCACCAGTGATTTGAACAGTGGAAACACCATATATTTT TRBJ1-3 many TRBV24-1 14 NA
CASSLGVGANYGYTF TGTGCCAGCAGTTTAGGGGTAGGAGCAAACTATGGCTACACCTTC TRBJ1-2 few TRBV12-3/TRBV12-4 15 NA
CASSTFSGGYGQEQYF TGTGCCAGCAGTACGTTCTCTGGAGGGTATGGTCAAGAGCAGTACTTC TRBJ2-7 NA TRBV5-8 16 NA
CASSGIPGQMNYGYTF TGTGCCAGCAGCGGAATCCCGGGACAGATGAACTATGGCTACACCTTC TRBJ1-2 NA TRBV9 16 TRBD1
CSVTGGAGYGYTF TGCAGTGTGACAGGGGGCGCGGGCTATGGCTACACCTTC TRBJ1-2 NA TRBV20-1 13 TRBD1
CASSLGGMNTEAFF TGTGCCAGCAGCTTAGGGGGGATGAACACTGAAGCTTTCTTT TRBJ1-1 NA TRBV7-3 14 NA
CASSRRDGTYEQYF TGTGCCAGCAGTCGGAGGGACGGGACCTACGAGCAGTACTTC TRBJ2-7 few TRBV28 14 NA
CSAWTDTANYGYTF TGCAGTGCTTGGACAGATACCGCTAACTATGGCTACACCTTC TRBJ1-2 NA TRBV20-1 14 NA
CATRLNNNEQFF TGTGCCACCAGGTTGAACAACAATGAGCAGTTCTTC TRBJ2-1 few TRBV28 12 NA
CASSFPGVTDTQYF TGTGCCAGCAGTTTTCCGGGGGTCACAGATACGCAGTATTTT TRBJ2-3 NA TRBV12-3/TRBV12-4 14 NA